Presented here are 13 T cell receptor beta chains from one specimen sequenced in a study of blood T cell repertoires in COVID-19. The table came from immunoSEQ multiplex PCR; TCRdb's copy has only in-frame clones and leaves some out. The sample has 250,000 to 300,000 clones; roughly 90% are singletons. What was sequenced was peripheral blood. These receptors were obtained from a man aged 50 or older with acute or convalescent COVID-19.

This clone has only one observation. This rearrangement joins TRBV4-1 to TRBJ2-7; 7 nucleotides line up with TRBD1. The ends lost 0 bases at V and 4 bases at J; junction bases unmatched: 9. This CDR3 spans 16 amino acids. Germline V lookup: CDR1 MGHRA, CDR2 YSYEKL. The CDR3 nucleotides read TGCGCCAGCAGCCAAGATTATGCAGGGACAGCTTACGAGCAGTACTTC. Translation: CASSQDYAGTAYEQYF.

V usage is TRBV6-6 and J usage is TRBJ1-2; D is perhaps TRBD1 (6 bases). Germline V gives CDR1 MNHNY, CDR2 SVGAGI (reference sequence). The CDR3 is 15 amino acids. V was cut by 11 bases and J by 0 bases, with 19 bases left in between. CDR3 coding DNA: TGTGCCGCCACAGGGTCGCTAAGCTCTAACTATGGCTACACCTTC. Translated: CAATGSLSSNYGYTF.

In DNA form, the CDR3 reads TGTGCCAGCAGGCCGAAGGGGCAGGGGACTAATGAAAAACTGTTTTTT. Amino acids: CASRPKGQGTNEKLFF. The chain recombines TRBV13 with TRBJ1-4; a possible D gene is TRBD1 (6 bases). Trimming removed 6 bases at V and 2 bases at J, with 16 bases between. The CDR3 runs 16 residues. The V gene's germline CDR1 is PRHDT and CDR2 FYEKMQ (reference sequence).

This clone was counted a single time. The chain recombines TRBV9 with TRBJ2-7; 11 nucleotides match TRBD2. From germline, CDR1 is SGDLS and CDR2 YYNGEE. V was clipped by 5 bases and J by 3 bases; unmatched bases: 4. The CDR3 runs 14 residues. CDR3 amino acids: CASSSTSGGYEQYF. The CDR3 region has the DNA TGTGCCAGCAGTTCAACTAGCGGGGGCTACGAGCAGTACTTC.

This chain connects TRBV2 to TRBJ1-6, with D unresolved. There are 15 residues in the CDR3. The V and J ends lost 1 base and 7 bases respectively, with 11 bases between them. The germline gives CDR1 SNHLY, CDR2 FYNNEI. As DNA, the CDR3 is TGTGCCAGCAGTGAAGATTCAGGTTCCAATTCACCCCTCCACTTT. Protein sequence: CASSEDSGSNSPLHF.

The rearrangement joins TRBV2 to TRBJ1-1, with 8 bases aligning to TRBD1. J gave up 1 base and V 8 bases, and 6 bases lay outside the gene matches. Germline CDR1 reads SNHLY; CDR2 reads FYNNEI. CDR3 length: 14 residues. The CDR3 region is CASSATGGNTEAFF. The CDR3, as DNA: TGTGCCAGCTCCGCCACAGGGGGGAACACTGAAGCTTTCTTT.

The CDR3: CASSPLGPSSYNEQFF. The DNA for the CDR3 is TGTGCCAGCAGCCCCCTTGGGCCGTCCTCCTACAATGAGCAGTTCTTC. This chain uses TRBV7-3 with TRBJ2-1; no reliable D call. This CDR3 has 16 amino acids. The germline V and J ends were trimmed by 5 bases and 0 bases, with 14 bases remaining between them. Per the germline V gene, CDR1 is SGHTA and CDR2 is FQGTGA.

This chain connects TRBV30 to TRBJ2-2; the D gene is possibly TRBD2 (6 bases). The CDR3 is 15 residues long. CDR1 is GTSNPN and CDR2 is SVGIG in the germline V gene (reference sequence). Trimming left V 3 bases short and J 5 bases short, with 16 bases between. The CDR3 loop reads CAWRPGEKRTGELFF. DNA of the CDR3: TGTGCCTGGAGGCCGGGAGAAAAGAGGACCGGGGAGCTGTTTTTT.

The table lists this clone with a count of one. The rearrangement links TRBV5-1 to TRBJ1-2; TRBD1 matches at 8 bases. The CDR3 sequence is 14 residues long. Germline V gene sequence: CDR1 SGHRS, CDR2 YFSETQ. V trimming: 2 bases; J trimming: 3 bases; junction bases outside the gene matches: 3. CDR3 nucleotides: TGCGCCAGCAGCTTTACAGGGGGAGACTATGGCTACACCTTC. Amino acids: CASSFTGGDYGYTF.

This chain links TRBV19 with TRBJ2-5, with 7 bases identical to TRBD1. Germline CDR1 LNHDA, CDR2 SQIVND (reference sequence). The J segment lost 2 bases and the V segment lost 0 bases, leaving 6 bases of the junction unmatched. The CDR3 totals 16 residues. The CDR3 sequence is CASSIDRTGGQETQYF. The CDR3 region has the DNA TGTGCCAGTAGTATAGATCGGACAGGAGGTCAAGAGACCCAGTACTTC.

This chain uses TRBV9 with TRBJ2-2; D gene unclear. The CDR3 extends over 13 amino acids. V lost 4 bases and J 3 bases, leaving 7 bases between the germline ends. Per germline, CDR1 SGDLS and CDR2 YYNGEE. CDR3 sequence: CASSPVDTGELFF. The CDR3 region has the DNA TGTGCCAGCAGCCCGGTGGACACCGGGGAGCTGTTTTTT.

The V and J genes are TRBV21-1 and TRBJ1-2. TRBV21-1 is assigned pseudogene status. The CDR3 contains 11 residues. In DNA form, the CDR3 reads TGTGCCAGCAGCAAAGAGCTAAGCTACACCTTC. Translating gives CASSKELSYTF.

This chain links TRBV6-5 with TRBJ1-1; D is unresolved. Trimming left V 4 bases short and J 4 bases short, with 16 bases between. The CDR3 is 15 amino acids. Germline V CDR1 and CDR2: MNHEY, SVGAGI. The CDR3 loop is CASSFSYTSGTEAFF. As DNA, the CDR3 is TGTGCCAGCAGTTTCTCGTACACGTCGGGCACTGAAGCTTTCTTT.